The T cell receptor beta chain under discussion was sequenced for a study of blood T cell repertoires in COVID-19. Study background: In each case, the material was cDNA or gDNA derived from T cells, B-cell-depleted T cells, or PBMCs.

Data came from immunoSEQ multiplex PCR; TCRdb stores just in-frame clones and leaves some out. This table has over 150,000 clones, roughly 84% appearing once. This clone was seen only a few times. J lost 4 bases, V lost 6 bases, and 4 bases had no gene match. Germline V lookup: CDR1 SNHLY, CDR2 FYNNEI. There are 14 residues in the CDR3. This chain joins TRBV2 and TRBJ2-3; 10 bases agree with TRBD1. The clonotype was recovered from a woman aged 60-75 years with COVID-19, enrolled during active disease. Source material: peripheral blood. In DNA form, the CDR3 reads TGTGCCAGCAGCCGGGACAGGGGCTCAGATACGCAGTATTTT. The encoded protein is CASSRDRGSDTQYF.